This TCR beta chain was sequenced in a study of beta chain features in type 1 diabetes. Study at large: Taken together, all samples contributed nearly 110 million examined sorted cells.

Remarks on this clone: Its matching antigen is unknown.

Whole-study results and caveats: Type 1 diabetes patients had TCRB CDR3s that were shorter (moderately but significantly so) in all four CD4+ subsets.

The V end lost 3 bases, the J end lost 4 bases, and 15 bases lay between the germline ends. The germline gives CDR1 KGHSH, CDR2 LQKENI. The CDR3 contains 15 residues. CD4+ naive, central memory, regulatory and stem cell-like memory subsets were isolated by sorting on CD45RO/CCR7/CD25/CD127/CD95/CD27. Sequencing targeted expressed TCRB transcripts, as all isolated RNA had been reverse transcribed. Around 3.57 million reads was the average for naive, central memory and regulatory T cell samples. Generated by immunoSEQ multiplex PCR, the TCRdb table keeps only in-frame clones and is missing some. Of 630,000 or so clones listed, over 12% are singletons.

The sample comprised naive CD4+ T cells from blood. The origin of this receptor is a young man with type 1 diabetes. The chain joins TRBV18 to TRBJ1-1; tentatively, D is TRBD1 (5 bases). CDR3 residues: CASSPFEQGPTEAFF. The CDR3 nucleotides are TGTGCCAGCTCACCGTTCGAGCAGGGTCCCACTGAAGCTTTCTTT.